This TCR beta chain stems from a study of T cells in localized non-small cell lung cancer. This clone was recorded once. This CDR3 is 13 amino acids long. The V gene's germline CDR1 is MGHRA and CDR2 YSYEKL. V gave up 3 bases and J gave up 3 bases, with 7 bases separating them. The protocol was immunoSEQ multiplex PCR, while the TCRdb copy is restricted to in-frame clones and leaves out a portion. The repertoire holds 75,000 to 95,000 clones, approximately 88% seen once, with about 16% in the top ten. The origin of this receptor is a man aged 35 to 69 with stage I squamous cell lung carcinoma. The rearrangement links TRBV4-1 to TRBJ2-3; D call uncertain. The sample here was peripheral blood, taken before any cancer treatment. The CDR3 sequence is CASSHLGTDTQYF. As DNA, the CDR3 is TGCGCCAGCAGCCACTTGGGGACAGATACGCAGTATTTT.